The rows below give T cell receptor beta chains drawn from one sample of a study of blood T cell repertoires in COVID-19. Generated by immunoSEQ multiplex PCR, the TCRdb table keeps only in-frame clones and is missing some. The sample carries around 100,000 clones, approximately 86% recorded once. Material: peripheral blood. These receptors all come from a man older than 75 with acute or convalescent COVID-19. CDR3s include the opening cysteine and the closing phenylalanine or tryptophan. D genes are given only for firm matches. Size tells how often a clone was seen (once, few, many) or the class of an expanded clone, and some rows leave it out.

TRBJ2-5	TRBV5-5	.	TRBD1	CASSISQNRGLGETQYF	TGTGCCAGCAGCATCTCACAGAACAGGGGGCTTGGGGAGACCCAGTACTTC
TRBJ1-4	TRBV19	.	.	CASSTTGQNEKLFF	TGTGCCAGTAGTACGACAGGACAGAATGAAAAACTGTTTTTT
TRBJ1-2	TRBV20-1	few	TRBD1	CSASQGVDGYTF	TGCAGTGCTAGTCAGGGGGTGGATGGCTACACCTTC
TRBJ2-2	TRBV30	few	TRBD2	CAWNSGRITGELFF	TGTGCCTGGAACAGCGGGAGAATTACCGGGGAGCTGTTTTTT
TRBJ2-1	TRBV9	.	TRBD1	CASSVAPQGAAYNEQFF	TGTGCCAGCAGCGTAGCCCCGCAGGGGGCAGCCTACAATGAGCAGTTCTTC
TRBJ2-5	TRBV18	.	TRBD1	CASSQGQGETQYF	TGTGCCAGCTCACAAGGACAGGGAGAGACCCAGTACTTC
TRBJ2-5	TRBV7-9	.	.	CASSLGAGGQETQYF	TGTGCCAGCAGCTTAGGAGCAGGGGGGCAAGAGACCCAGTACTTC
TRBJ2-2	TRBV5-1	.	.	CASSLGSVTNTGELFF	TGCGCCAGCAGCTTGGGCTCGGTAACGAACACCGGGGAGCTGTTTTTT
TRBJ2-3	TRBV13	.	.	CASSLGLGTDTQYF	TGTGCCAGCAGCTTAGGATTAGGCACAGATACGCAGTATTTT
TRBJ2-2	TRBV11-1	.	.	CASSPGPTGELFF	TGTGCCAGCAGCCCAGGTCCTACCGGGGAGCTGTTTTTT
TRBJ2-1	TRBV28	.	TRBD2	CASSLWASGSDSYNEQFF	TGTGCCAGCAGTTTATGGGCTAGCGGGAGCGATTCCTACAATGAGCAGTTCTTC
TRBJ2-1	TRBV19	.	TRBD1	CASSIVRDRYNEQFF	TGTGCCAGTAGTATAGTACGGGACAGATACAATGAGCAGTTCTTC
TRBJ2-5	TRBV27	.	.	CASSLVGRVETQYF	TGTGCCAGCAGTTTGGTGGGCAGGGTTGAGACCCAGTACTTC
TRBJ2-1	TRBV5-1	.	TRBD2	CASSSGGRAMNEQFF	TGCGCCAGCAGCTCGGGCGGGAGGGCCATGAATGAGCAGTTCTTC
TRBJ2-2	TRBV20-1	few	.	CSASWGETNTGELFF	TGCAGTGCTAGTTGGGGCGAAACGAACACCGGGGAGCTGTTTTTT
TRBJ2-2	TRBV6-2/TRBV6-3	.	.	CASSSPRQASNTGELFF	TGTGCCAGCAGTTCCCCCCGACAGGCCTCGAACACCGGGGAGCTGTTTTTT
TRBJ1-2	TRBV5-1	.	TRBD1	CASSYSTGTGGNYGYTF	TGCGCCAGCAGCTATAGTACCGGGACAGGGGGAAACTATGGCTACACCTTC
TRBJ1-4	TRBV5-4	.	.	CASSSESATNEKLFF	TGTGCCAGCAGCTCGGAGAGTGCAACTAATGAAAAACTGTTTTTT
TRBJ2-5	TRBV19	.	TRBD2	CASSRGGGTGQETQYF	TGTGCCAGTAGTCGCGGGGGGGGTACAGGCCAAGAGACCCAGTACTTC
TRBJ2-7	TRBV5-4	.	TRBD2	CASSLGGLANEQYF	TGTGCCAGCAGCCTGGGAGGACTAGCGAACGAGCAGTACTTC
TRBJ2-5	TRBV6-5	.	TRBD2	CASSGLGGTQYF	TGTGCCAGCAGCGGACTAGGTGGGACCCAGTACTTC
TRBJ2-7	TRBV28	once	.	CASSQLGLEQYF	TGTGCCAGCAGCCAGCTGGGGCTCGAGCAGTACTTC
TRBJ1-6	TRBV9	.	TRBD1	CASSVAGQGTPLHF	TGTGCCAGCAGCGTAGCCGGACAGGGAACACCCCTCCACTTT
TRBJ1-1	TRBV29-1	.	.	CSSRENTEAFF	TGCAGCTCCCGGGAGAACACTGAAGCTTTCTTT
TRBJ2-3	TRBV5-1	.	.	CASSFFGAGVTDTQYF	TGCGCCAGCAGCTTTTTCGGTGCAGGGGTGACAGATACGCAGTATTTT
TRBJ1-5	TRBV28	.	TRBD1	CASSSPSGTGQPQHF	TGTGCCAGCAGTTCCCCCTCGGGGACAGGCCAGCCCCAGCATTTT
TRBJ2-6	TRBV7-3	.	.	CASSLTGTSGANVLTF	TGTGCCAGCAGCTTAACCGGGACTTCTGGGGCCAACGTCCTGACTTTC
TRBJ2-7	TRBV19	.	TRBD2	CASSTLAGVAYEQYF	TGTGCCAGTAGTACTCTAGCGGGAGTCGCCTACGAGCAGTACTTC
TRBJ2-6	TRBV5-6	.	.	CASSLERWGSGANVLTF	TGTGCCAGCAGCTTGGAGCGGTGGGGCTCTGGGGCCAACGTCCTGACTTTC
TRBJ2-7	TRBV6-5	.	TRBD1	CASEKQGGPEQYF	TGTGCCAGCGAGAAACAGGGGGGCCCCGAGCAGTACTTC
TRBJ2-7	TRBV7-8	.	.	CASSLGRRGPSLEQYF	TGTGCCAGCAGCTTAGGCCGGAGGGGGCCCTCATTGGAGCAGTACTTC
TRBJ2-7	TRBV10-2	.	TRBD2	CASRRAGEGGEQYF	TGCGCCAGCAGAAGGGCGGGAGAAGGTGGCGAGCAGTACTTC
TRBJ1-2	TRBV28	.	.	CASSPGSELNYGYTF	TGTGCCAGCAGTCCAGGGTCCGAATTGAACTATGGCTACACCTTC
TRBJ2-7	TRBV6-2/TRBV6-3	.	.	CASSHSVGGPYEQYF	TGTGCCAGCAGTCACTCGGTCGGAGGACCCTACGAGCAGTACTTC
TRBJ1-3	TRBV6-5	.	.	CASSYSRGGGNTIYF	TGTGCCAGCAGTTACTCCAGGGGAGGGGGGAACACCATATATTTT
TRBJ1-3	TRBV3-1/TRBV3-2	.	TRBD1	CASSQGGRGRSSGNTIYF	TGTGCCAGCAGCCAAGGTGGTAGGGGGCGGTCTTCTGGAAACACCATATATTTT
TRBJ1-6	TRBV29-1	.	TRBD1	CSVTRTGYRENSPLHF	TGCAGCGTCACCCGGACAGGGTATAGAGAAAATTCACCCCTCCACTTT
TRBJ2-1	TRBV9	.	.	CASSVAFGYNEQFF	TGTGCCAGCAGCGTAGCTTTCGGTTACAATGAGCAGTTCTTC
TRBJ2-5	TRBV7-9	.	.	CASSFGGGGETQYF	TGTGCCAGCAGCTTTGGGGGTGGAGGGGAGACCCAGTACTTC
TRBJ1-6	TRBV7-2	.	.	CASSLSRSSYNSPLHF	TGTGCCAGCAGCTTAAGCCGGAGCTCCTATAATTCACCCCTCCACTTT
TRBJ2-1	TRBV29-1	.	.	CSLVSRNSYNEQFF	TGCAGCCTCGTTAGCCGAAACTCCTACAATGAGCAGTTCTTC
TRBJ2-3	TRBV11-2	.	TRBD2	CASSLVETGGYITDTQYF	TGTGCCAGCAGCTTAGTCGAGACGGGAGGGTACATCACAGATACGCAGTATTTT
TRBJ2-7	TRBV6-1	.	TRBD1	CASSEVLGQGFEQYF	TGTGCCAGCAGTGAAGTTTTGGGACAGGGGTTCGAGCAGTACTTC
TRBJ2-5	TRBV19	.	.	CASSTNQETQYF	TGTGCCAGTAGTACCAACCAAGAGACCCAGTACTTC
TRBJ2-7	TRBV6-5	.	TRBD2	CASSLIAGGPSYEQYF	TGTGCCAGCAGTTTGATAGCGGGAGGGCCTTCCTACGAGCAGTACTTC
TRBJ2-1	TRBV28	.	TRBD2	CASSPWGLAGGGGHNEQFF	TGTGCCAGCAGTCCATGGGGACTAGCGGGAGGAGGGGGCCACAATGAGCAGTTCTTC
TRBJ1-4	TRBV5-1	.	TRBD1	CASSTSGGSGNEKLFF	TGCGCCAGCAGCACATCAGGGGGCTCGGGAAATGAAAAACTGTTTTTT
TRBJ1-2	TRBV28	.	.	CASSLTGGVYGYTF	TGTGCCAGCTCATTAACGGGGGGCGTCTATGGCTACACCTTC
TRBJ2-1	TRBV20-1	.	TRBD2	CSASASGSPYNEQFF	TGCAGTGCTAGTGCCAGCGGGAGCCCGTACAATGAGCAGTTCTTC
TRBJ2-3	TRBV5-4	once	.	CATRTPTLTDTQYF	TGTGCCACCCGGACTCCAACCCTCACAGATACGCAGTATTTT